These 32 T cell receptor beta chains came from one sample sequenced in a study of response to subunit inactivated influenza vaccine. MiXCR, run by TCRdb on the RT-PCR reads, gives a single entry per CDR3 protein. Of some 480,000 distinct CDR3 sequences in the sample, roughly 11% were seen once. The material was PBMCs from blood, obtained about 40 days after vaccination. The receptor set was obtained from a man aged 45-65 years who received an inactivated influenza vaccine.

Many counts were recorded for this clonotype. This chain joins TRBV27 and TRBJ1-1; D ambiguous. This CDR3 contains 12 residues. CDR1 is MNHEY and CDR2 is SMNVEV in the germline V gene (reference sequence). V lost 2 bases to trimming and J lost 10 bases, with 11 bases between them. The DNA of the CDR3 is TGTGCCAGCAGTTTAGTCGGACTGGGAGCTTTCTTT. This codes for CASSLVGLGAFF.

The rearrangement joins TRBV7-2 to TRBJ1-3, with D unclear. The CDR3 spans 15 residues. Germline lookup yields CDR1 SGHTA and CDR2 FQGNSA. V was cut by 4 bases and J by 2 bases, with 12 bases left in between. This chain's CDR3 is CASSSVGVPGNTIYF. For the CDR3, the DNA is TGTGCCAGCAGCTCCGTGGGAGTGCCTGGAAACACCATATATTTT.

The chain employs TRBV5-6 and TRBJ2-4; 8 nucleotides align to TRBD1. Germline V lookup: CDR1 SGHDT, CDR2 YYEEEE. The V segment lost 4 bases and the J segment 9 bases; nucleotides outside the gene matches: 9. The CDR3 consists of 14 residues. CDR3 residues: CASSLTGGPPIQYF. In DNA, the CDR3 is TGTGCCAGCAGCCTCACAGGGGGTCCTCCCATTCAGTACTTC.

CDR3 in amino acids: CASSRSGGVETQYF. The CDR3 nucleotides read TGCGCCAGCAGTCGCTCTGGCGGGGTGGAGACCCAGTACTTC. The chain combines TRBV10-1 with TRBJ2-5; a possible D gene is TRBD2 (6 bases). Looked up from germline, CDR1 is WNHNN and CDR2 is SYGVQD (reference sequence). This CDR3 has 14 residues. The V gene lost 5 bases and the J gene lost 5 bases, with 15 bases spanning the gap.

The J gene is TRBJ2-2, the V gene TRBV7-2, with D possibly TRBD2 on 6 matching bases. This CDR3 is 13 amino acids long. Germline values: CDR1 SGHTA, CDR2 FQGNSA. V lost 5 bases and J 6 bases, leaving 10 bases between the germline ends. The CDR3 is CASSPAGPGELFF. DNA of the CDR3: TGTGCCAGCAGCCCCGCGGGGCCCGGGGAGCTGTTTTTT. Complete variable domain (other parts from reference TRBV7-2 and TRBJ2-2): GAGVSQSPSNKVTEKGKDVELRCDPISGHTALYWYRQSLGQGLEFLIYFQGNSAPDKSGLPSDRFSAERTGGSVSTLTIQRTQQEDSAVYLCASSPAGPGELFFGEGSRLTVL.

The CDR3 sequence: CASRRTGWSEKLFF. The CDR3 coding sequence is TGTGCCAGCAGGCGGACAGGTTGGAGTGAAAAACTGTTTTTT. The chain is built from TRBV6-1 and TRBJ1-4; TRBD1 matches 7 bases. The germline gives CDR1 MNHNS, CDR2 SASEGT. The V gene end was trimmed by 6 bases and the J gene end by 7 bases; junction bases not matched to a gene: 8. The CDR3 spans 14 residues.

The chain joins TRBV4-1 to TRBJ1-4, with D maybe TRBD1 (5 bases). Germline V gene sequence: CDR1 MGHRA, CDR2 YSYEKL. The germline V and J ends were trimmed by 0 bases and 7 bases, with 15 bases remaining between them. The CDR3 runs to 16 residues. The CDR3 is CASSQDDVQGGEKLFF. The CDR3 DNA reads as TGCGCCAGCAGCCAAGATGACGTTCAGGGAGGTGAAAAACTGTTTTTT.

This clonotype was picked up a small number of times. This chain's CDR3 is CSARGPDQETQYF. The CDR3 region has the DNA TGCAGTGCTAGAGGGCCCGACCAAGAGACCCAGTACTTC. The rearrangement uses TRBV20-1 and TRBJ2-5; no clear D. Deletions cut 1 base from V and 0 bases from J, with 6 bases between. The CDR3 is 13 amino acids. From germline, CDR1 is DFQATT and CDR2 SNEGSKA (reference sequence).

V and J are TRBV6-2 or TRBV6-3 and TRBJ2-7, with D uncertain. There are 16 residues in the CDR3. The germline gives CDR1 MNHEY, CDR2 SVGEGT. V gave up 4 bases and J gave up 1 base, with 17 bases separating them. The CDR3 reads CASSSLAETKSYEQYF. Written as DNA, the CDR3 is TGTGCCAGCAGTTCTTTGGCAGAGACCAAGTCCTACGAGCAGTACTTC.

The CDR3 loop reads CSVEEGSSGRIAEQYF. The CDR3 DNA reads TGCAGCGTTGAAGAGGGTTCTAGCGGGAGGATCGCCGAGCAGTACTTC. V usage is TRBV29-1 and J usage is TRBJ2-7; TRBD2 aligns across 11 bases. The CDR3 length is 16 residues. The germline gives CDR1 SQVTM, CDR2 ANQGSEA. V lost 0 bases to trimming and J lost 6 bases; unmatched junction nucleotides: 10.

This clonotype was seen a few times. This chain joins TRBV5-8 and TRBJ2-6; either TRBD1 or TRBD2 may supply D (5 bases each). Germline CDR1 and CDR2: SGHTS and YDEGEE. CDR3 length equals 16 residues. Trimming shortened V by 3 bases and J by 0 bases, and 10 bases separated the two germline ends. The CDR3 region is CASSWGRSSGANVLTF. CDR3 in DNA: TGTGCCAGCAGCTGGGGACGGAGCTCTGGGGCCAACGTCCTGACTTTC.

The chain carries TRBV28 and TRBJ2-3; D is possibly TRBD2 (7 bases). With 3 bases removed from V and 4 bases from J, the gap between germline ends came to 20 bases. CDR3 length: 17 amino acids. Germline V gene data show CDR1 as MDHEN and CDR2 as SYDVKM. This CDR3 reads CASSFSLGAGAADTQYF. CDR3 bases: TGTGCCAGCAGTTTTTCTTTGGGGGCGGGAGCAGCAGATACGCAGTATTTT.

This clonotype has more than one count but fewer than ten. The rearrangement links TRBV7-9 to TRBJ2-7, with D possibly being TRBD2 (6 bases). V was shortened by 5 bases and J by 2 bases, with 13 bases between the two germline ends. The CDR3 covers 14 residues. CDR1 SEHNR and CDR2 FQNEAQ come from the germline V gene (reference sequence). The CDR3 DNA follows: TGTGCCAGCAGCAAAGGGGACTTTCCCTACGAGCAGTACTTC. It translates to CASSKGDFPYEQYF.

This clonotype was seen many times. The genes are TRBV29-1 and TRBJ2-5, with 12 bases aligning to TRBD2. This CDR3 spans 14 amino acids. With V trimmed by 4 bases and J by 4 bases, 4 bases remained unmatched. Looked up from germline, CDR1 is SQVTM and CDR2 is ANQGSEA. The CDR3 nucleotides read TGCAGCGTTGCACTAGCGGGAGGAGCAGAGACCCAGTACTTC. Its protein product is CSVALAGGAETQYF.

This clonotype was seen repeatedly, ten times or more. This sequence joins TRBV27 and TRBJ2-7; 9 nucleotides match TRBD2. The germline CDR1 and CDR2 sequences are MNHEY and SMNVEV (reference sequence). With V trimmed by 11 bases and J by 4 bases, 15 bases remained unmatched. CDR3 length equals 15 residues. Written as DNA, the CDR3 is TGTGCCGCAGGGAGGGTAAGCGGGGGGTTTTACGAGCAGTACTTC. Protein product: CAAGRVSGGFYEQYF.

This clonotype was counted ten times or more. The chain recombines TRBV20-1 with TRBJ2-1; a possible D gene is TRBD2 (8 bases). The CDR3 totals 16 residues. Trimming took 3 bases from V and 4 from J, leaving 19 bases between them. The germline CDR1 and CDR2 sequences are DFQATT and SNEGSKA (reference sequence). This chain's CDR3 is CSARVLSGTVYNEQFF. In DNA, the CDR3 is TGCAGTGCTAGGGTCCTTAGCGGGACAGTATACAATGAGCAGTTCTTC.

The sample holds a few counts of this clonotype. The chain employs TRBV7-9 and TRBJ2-3, with D unresolved. CDR3 length: 16 amino acids. V lost 6 bases, J lost 1 base, and 17 bases lay in between. Germline CDR1 SEHNR, CDR2 FQNEAQ (reference sequence). CDR3 sequence (DNA): TGTGCCAGCAGTTCAGAGGTTTGGATAGGCACAGATACGCAGTATTTT. Amino acid sequence: CASSSEVWIGTDTQYF. Supplemented by reference TRBV7-9 and TRBJ2-3, the full variable domain reads DTGVSQNPRHKITKRGQNVTFRCDPISEHNRLYWYRQTLGQGPEFLTYFQNEAQLEKSRLLSDRFSAERPKGSFSTLEIQRTEQGDSAMYLCASSSEVWIGTDTQYFGPGTRLTVL.

Many counts were recorded for this clonotype. The V gene is TRBV11-1, the J gene TRBJ1-1; D possibly corresponds to TRBD1 (5 bases). This CDR3 contains 14 residues. V lost 5 bases, J lost 2 bases, and 12 bases lay in between. Germline CDR1 is SGHAT and CDR2 is FQDESV (reference sequence). Written as DNA, the CDR3 is TGTGCCAGCAGCCCTTGGGACCTTAACACTGAAGCTTTCTTT. Translation gives CASSPWDLNTEAFF.

J is TRBJ2-5 and V is TRBV9, with no clear D. This CDR3 has 14 residues. Germline V gene sequence: CDR1 SGDLS, CDR2 YYNGEE. V was clipped by 0 bases and J by 5 bases, with 11 bases between them. CDR3 in amino acids: CASSVGTEWETQYF. For the CDR3, the DNA is TGTGCCAGCAGCGTAGGGACCGAATGGGAGACCCAGTACTTC.

This clonotype was seen a few times. The rearrangement links TRBV7-2 to TRBJ1-1; perhaps TRBD1 as D (5 bases). In germline, CDR1 is SGHTA, CDR2 FQGNSA. Trimming removed 5 bases from V and 2 bases from J, with 15 bases in between. This CDR3 is built from 15 residues. The CDR3 DNA reads as TGTGCCAGCAGCCCCCGGACACGTTCAAACACTGAAGCTTTCTTT. Its translation: CASSPRTRSNTEAFF. The entire variable domain, with the rest obtained from reference TRBV7-2 and TRBJ1-1, is as follows: GAGVSQSPSNKVTEKGKDVELRCDPISGHTALYWYRQSLGQGLEFLIYFQGNSAPDKSGLPSDRFSAERTGGSVSTLTIQRTQQEDSAVYLCASSPRTRSNTEAFFGQGTRLTVV.

V and J are TRBV5-1 and TRBJ2-6, with D unresolved. The germline V and J ends were trimmed by 3 bases and 0 bases, with 10 bases remaining between them. Per the germline V gene, CDR1 is SGHRS and CDR2 is YFSETQ. The CDR3 is 16 amino acids. The DNA of the CDR3 is TGCGCCAGCAGCTACCGGGTCGCCTCTGGGGCCAACGTCCTGACTTTC. It codes for CASSYRVASGANVLTF.

V gene TRBV29-1 combines with J gene TRBJ1-4; D remains ambiguous. Deletions cut 0 bases from V and 5 bases from J, with 10 bases between. The germline V gene has CDR1 SQVTM and CDR2 ANQGSEA. The CDR3 spans 14 residues. CDR3: CSVEEGSRNEKLFF. CDR3 in DNA: TGCAGCGTTGAAGAGGGCAGCAGAAATGAAAAACTGTTTTTT.

This sequence joins TRBV10-3 and TRBJ1-1; 8 nucleotides align to TRBD1. Germline CDR1 is ENHRY and CDR2 is SYGVKD. After removal of 6 bases from V and 1 base from J, the junction contained 4 bases not matched to a gene. The CDR3 has 14 residues. The CDR3 DNA reads TGTGCCATCAGGTTGGACAGGGAGAACACTGAAGCTTTCTTT. It encodes CAIRLDRENTEAFF.

The chain carries TRBV20-1 and TRBJ2-1; 11 nucleotides match TRBD2. The CDR3 is made up of 14 amino acids. V was pared by 6 bases and J by 8 bases, with 9 bases of the junction left unmatched. The germline gives CDR1 DFQATT, CDR2 SNEGSKA (reference sequence). CDR3 amino acids: CSAEETSGNYEQFF. The CDR3 coding sequence is TGCAGTGCCGAGGAGACTAGCGGGAACTATGAGCAGTTCTTC.

This clonotype has at least ten counts. V usage is TRBV10-3 and J usage is TRBJ2-7; D ambiguous. This CDR3 has 14 amino acids. V lost 2 bases and J 0 bases, leaving 8 bases between the germline ends. Germline V gene data show CDR1 as ENHRY and CDR2 as SYGVKD. The CDR3 here is CAISEGPSSYEQYF. CDR3 DNA sequence: TGTGCCATCAGTGAGGGCCCCAGCTCCTACGAGCAGTACTTC.

This clonotype was counted a few times. The chain joins TRBV20-1 to TRBJ2-7; tentative D call: TRBD1 (6 bases). Per germline, CDR1 DFQATT and CDR2 SNEGSKA (reference sequence). CDR3 size: 15 residues. The V end lost 5 bases, the J end lost 4 bases, and 21 bases lay between the germline ends. The CDR3 region has the DNA TGCAGTGCTCTGGGACCGGGACAAAGAGTTTACGAGCAGTACTTC. It encodes CSALGPGQRVYEQYF.

The chain joins TRBV20-1 to TRBJ1-1, with unresolved D. The germline V gene has CDR1 DFQATT and CDR2 SNEGSKA (reference sequence). The length of the CDR3 is 13 residues. V was cut by 2 bases and J by 8 bases, with 15 bases left in between. The CDR3 protein is CSARRDPKGEAFF. As DNA, the CDR3 is TGCAGTGCTAGACGCGACCCGAAAGGGGAAGCTTTCTTT.

This clonotype was detected ten times or more. The V and J genes are TRBV12-3 or TRBV12-4 and TRBJ1-1; perhaps TRBD1 as D (5 bases). V was shortened by 5 bases and J by 4 bases, with 14 bases between the two germline ends. This CDR3 has 14 amino acids. The CDR3 spells CASSEQDTGTEAFF. CDR3 nucleotide sequence: TGTGCCAGCAGTGAGCAGGACACTGGCACTGAAGCTTTCTTT.

The CDR3 DNA follows: TGTGCCAGCAGCCGGAGAACAATAAGCGGGGCCTACGAGCAGTACTTC. It encodes CASSRRTISGAYEQYF. The genes are TRBV11-2 and TRBJ2-7; the match to TRBD2 covers 7 bases. This CDR3 is 16 amino acids long. Germline CDR1 reads SGHAT; CDR2 reads FQNNGV. V lost 5 bases and J lost 2; bases outside the gene matches: 12.

The chain is built from TRBV4-1 and TRBJ2-7; 7 bases line up with TRBD1. Per the germline V gene, CDR1 is MGHRA and CDR2 is YSYEKL. Trimming took 6 bases from V and 2 from J; bases not matched to a gene: 7. This CDR3 has 14 residues. The CDR3 coding sequence is TGCGCCAGCAGGGATCTAGGGGGCCCCTACGAGCAGTACTTC. It encodes CASRDLGGPYEQYF.

This chain joins TRBV7-8 and TRBJ1-1; TRBD1 aligns across 7 bases. Trimming at V came to 1 base and at J to 7 bases, leaving 6 bases not matched to a gene. Per germline, CDR1 SGHVS and CDR2 FQNEAQ. The CDR3 covers 14 residues. As DNA, the CDR3 is TGTGCCAGCAGCTTAGAAGACAGGGCTATTGAAGCTTTCTTT. Translation gives CASSLEDRAIEAFF.

The rearrangement uses TRBV6-1 and TRBJ2-2; 9 bases map to TRBD1. The CDR3 covers 15 residues. Germline V gives CDR1 MNHNS, CDR2 SASEGT. V trimming: 6 bases; J trimming: 1 base; junction bases outside the gene matches: 3. The CDR3 bases are TGTGCCAGCAGGCGGACAGGGGAGAACACCGGGGAGCTGTTTTTT. Amino acid sequence: CASRRTGENTGELFF.